This T cell receptor beta chain was found in a study of T cells in Graves' hyperthyroidism and ophthalmopathy. Study-wide points: Blood also held most thyroid clonotypes expanded beyond 0.001.

RNA transcripts yielded amplified TCR beta CDR3 regions. First-round RT-PCR targeting the TCR CDR3 was performed with the HTBI primer set. MiXCR, run by TCRdb on the multiplex PCR reads, gives a single entry per CDR3 protein. The sample lists nearly 600,000 distinct CDR3 sequences; approximately 15% were seen once. Germline CDR1 reads SSHAT; CDR2 reads FNYEAQ (reference sequence). The CDR3 spans 16 residues. Ophthalmopathy patients showed a Clinical Activity Score of at least 3, NOSPECS grade of at least 4 and duration under 3 months. The study excluded patients with uncontrolled infection, other autoimmune disease, pregnancy or lactation. Diagnoses rested on clinical symptoms, serum thyroxine and TRAb, thyroid ultrasound and orbital computed tomography. As for this clonotype: Its antigen is unknown. At one of its ends the junction is not consistent with the germline gene, which may arise from a read error.

The TCR comes from a woman under 30 with Graves' ophthalmopathy. The sample taken for sequencing was blood. This chain uses TRBV7-7 with TRBJ2-3, with 13 nucleotides matching TRBD2. CDR3 region: CASSQLAGGSTDTQYF. The CDR3, as DNA: TGTGCTAGCAGCCAACTAGCGGGAGGGTCCACAGATACGCAGTATTTT.